The 26 T cell receptor beta chains given below trace back to one sample, sequenced in a study of T cell changes during pregnancy in multiple sclerosis. TCRdb's table, derived via immunoSEQ multiplex PCR, lists solely in-frame clones and lacks some. In the table there are 80,000 to 100,000 clones, around 93% of which are singletons. The input for sequencing was peripheral blood, taken after pregnancy. These receptors were taken from a female donor with multiple sclerosis, enrolled in a pregnancy study.

This clone appeared a few times. The chain recombines TRBV11-2 with TRBJ1-2; 7 bases map to TRBD1. The CDR3 has 15 residues. The V and J ends lost 5 bases and 2 bases, in that order; junction bases with no gene match: 8. The germline V gene has CDR1 SGHAT and CDR2 FQNNGV. CDR3 loop: CASSRQGTTNYGYTF. In DNA, the CDR3 is TGTGCCAGCAGCCGACAGGGAACGACCAACTATGGCTACACCTTC.

The chain has TRBV6-6 and TRBJ1-3; D is unresolved. V gave up 4 bases and J gave up 0 bases, with 4 bases separating them. The CDR3 runs 13 residues. CDR1 and CDR2 (germline): MNHNY, SVGAGI (reference sequence). The CDR3 DNA sequence: TGTGCCAGCAGTTCCTACTCTGGAAACACCATATATTTT. Encoded protein: CASSSYSGNTIYF.

V gene TRBV7-6 combines with J gene TRBJ2-3, with 10 nucleotides matching TRBD2. The CDR3 has 17 residues. Germline values: CDR1 SGHVS, CDR2 FNYEAQ. J was trimmed by 5 bases and V by 1 base; bases with no gene match: 9. In DNA form, the CDR3 reads TGTGCCAGCAGCTTAGGCCTAGCGGGAGCGGGCGGAGATACGCAGTATTTT. Translation: CASSLGLAGAGGDTQYF.

This rearrangement joins TRBV5-1 to TRBJ2-3, with 8 nucleotides matching TRBD2. CDR3 length: 16 amino acids. Losses at the gene ends were 0 bases for V and 4 bases for J; bases not matched to a gene: 7. The V gene's germline CDR1 is SGHRS and CDR2 YFSETQ. In DNA form, the CDR3 reads TGCGCCAGCAGCTTGGGACTAGCGAGGTTGGCAGATACGCAGTATTTT. As protein: CASSLGLARLADTQYF.

CDR3: CASTSIGPASGSSQYF. The CDR3 bases are TGTGCCAGCACTTCAATCGGGCCTGCTAGCGGGTCCTCGCAGTATTTT. V gene TRBV7-9 combines with J gene TRBJ2-3; 8 bases fit TRBD2. The germline V gene has CDR1 SEHNR and CDR2 FQNEAQ (reference sequence). Trimming at V came to 7 bases and at J to 10 bases, leaving 19 bases not matched to a gene. The CDR3 totals 16 residues.

The rearrangement joins TRBV19 to TRBJ1-3; a possible D gene is TRBD1 (6 bases). CDR1 is LNHDA and CDR2 is SQIVND in the germline V gene (reference sequence). This CDR3 has 13 residues. Between the trimmed V and J ends, which lost 6 bases and 13 bases, there was a span of 19 bases. The CDR3 loop reads CASRLPPQGQIYF. The DNA for the CDR3 is TGTGCCAGTAGATTACCTCCACAGGGCCAAATATATTTT.

This clone appeared once. The chain recombines TRBV7-8 with TRBJ2-1, with 8 bases matching TRBD2. The germline V gene encodes CDR1 SGHVS and CDR2 FQNEAQ. This CDR3 has 15 residues. V gave up 5 bases and J gave up 2 bases; unmatched junction bases: 5. CDR3 protein: CASSTGRAPYNEQFF. The CDR3 DNA reads TGTGCCAGCAGCACCGGGAGGGCCCCCTACAATGAGCAGTTCTTC.

This clone was seen a single time. The chain couples TRBV28 to TRBJ1-2; unclear D gene. Germline CDR1 is MDHEN and CDR2 is SYDVKM. The length of the CDR3 is 11 residues. V was clipped by 8 bases and J by 6 bases, with 10 bases between them. For the CDR3, the DNA is TGTGCCAGCTTCTCCTCCCATGGCTACACCTTC. Residues: CASFSSHGYTF.

V gene TRBV11-2 combines with J gene TRBJ2-1, with 12 bases lining up with TRBD2. CDR1 SGHAT and CDR2 FQNNGV come from the germline V gene. V dropped 4 bases and J dropped 8; count of bases not matched to a gene: 6. This CDR3 has 15 amino acids. CDR3: CASSSLAGGFHEQFF. The CDR3 region has the DNA TGTGCCAGCAGCTCCCTAGCGGGAGGGTTCCATGAGCAGTTCTTC.

The chain combines TRBV19 with TRBJ2-1; D remains ambiguous. The CDR3 has 13 amino acids. The V gene's germline CDR1 is LNHDA and CDR2 SQIVND (reference sequence). With 5 bases removed from V and 0 bases from J, the gap between germline ends came to 5 bases. The CDR3 nucleotides are TGTGCCAGTAGTCACGGCTCCTACAATGAGCAGTTCTTC. Its translation: CASSHGSYNEQFF.

J is TRBJ2-2 and V is TRBV13; TRBD1 matches 7 bases. This CDR3 comprises 14 residues. Germline CDR1 PRHDT, CDR2 FYEKMQ (reference sequence). V shed 4 bases, J shed 6 bases, and the junction held 5 bases outside the gene matches. The CDR3: CASSSDRDAGELFF. CDR3 in DNA: TGTGCCAGCAGCTCCGACAGGGACGCCGGGGAGCTGTTTTTT.

This CDR3 reads CASSLGDRGWSTEAFF. Written as DNA, the CDR3 is TGTGCCAGCAGCTTAGGCGACAGGGGATGGAGTACTGAAGCTTTCTTT. The chain uses TRBV5-4 and TRBJ1-1; 8 nucleotides match TRBD1. This CDR3 is built from 16 residues. Losses at the gene ends were 2 bases for V and 5 bases for J; bases not matched to a gene: 11. Germline V lookup: CDR1 SGHNT, CDR2 YYREEE (reference sequence).

The chain couples TRBV7-2 to TRBJ2-1, with 8 positions matching TRBD2. CDR3 length: 16 amino acids. V lost 5 bases, J lost 9 bases, and 15 bases stayed unmatched. CDR1 and CDR2 from the germline V gene are SGHTA and FQGNSA. As DNA, the CDR3 is TGTGCCAGCAGCCCCGGGTCGGGTAGCGGGATCGGTGAGCAGTTCTTC. It codes for CASSPGSGSGIGEQFF.

The J gene is TRBJ1-1, the V gene TRBV5-4; D unclear. The V gene lost 0 bases and the J gene lost 1 base, with 7 bases spanning the gap. CDR1 is SGHNT, CDR2 YYREEE, per germline (reference sequence). This CDR3 is built from 14 residues. CDR3 DNA: TGTGCCAGCAGCTTGGGGCAATGGAACACTGAAGCTTTCTTT. This encodes CASSLGQWNTEAFF.

This rearrangement joins TRBV7-2 to TRBJ2-3, with 11 bases aligning to TRBD2. Trimming at V came to 1 base and at J to 5 bases, leaving 5 bases not matched to a gene. CDR3 size: 16 residues. Germline V gene lookup returns CDR1 SGHTA and CDR2 FQGNSA. DNA of the CDR3: TGTGCCAGCAGCTTAGGTAGCGGGAGGGCAGAAGATACGCAGTATTTT. Residues: CASSLGSGRAEDTQYF.

The chain recombines TRBV5-1 with TRBJ2-7; 7 bases agree with TRBD2. V shed 0 bases and J 6 bases; nucleotides not matched to a gene: 9. CDR1 and CDR2 from the germline V gene are SGHRS and YFSETQ. This CDR3 is built from 15 residues. CDR3: CASSLDGRTTSEQYF. DNA of the CDR3: TGCGCCAGCAGCTTGGACGGGAGGACGACCTCCGAGCAGTACTTC.

The chain is built from TRBV7-9 and TRBJ2-1; D is possibly TRBD1 (6 bases). Germline V gene data show CDR1 as SEHNR and CDR2 as FQNEAQ (reference sequence). Trimming pared 4 bases from V and 5 bases from J, leaving 15 bases between. This CDR3 comprises 15 residues. The CDR3 reads CASSSRTEINNEQFF. Written as DNA, the CDR3 is TGTGCCAGCAGCTCCCGGACAGAAATAAACAATGAGCAGTTCTTC. Variable domain in full (rest from reference TRBV7-9 and TRBJ2-1): DTGVSQNPRHKITKRGQNVTFRCDPISEHNRLYWYRQTLGQGPEFLTYFQNEAQLEKSRLLSDRFSAERPKGSFSTLEIQRTEQGDSAMYLCASSSRTEINNEQFFGPGTRLTVL.

The chain joins TRBV19 to TRBJ2-5; 13 nucleotides line up with TRBD2. With 4 bases clipped from V and 5 bases from J, the junction kept 10 bases outside the gene matches. CDR1 and CDR2 (germline): LNHDA, SQIVND (reference sequence). This CDR3 has 17 residues. DNA for the CDR3: TGTGCCAGTAGTACCGGACTAGCGGGAGTGTTAAGGGAGACCCAGTACTTC. Residues: CASSTGLAGVLRETQYF.

This clone was seen only once. V and J are TRBV9 and TRBJ2-3; 8 bases map to TRBD1. CDR3 length equals 20 residues. The trim removed 1 base at V and 2 bases at J, leaving 18 bases unmatched. CDR1 SGDLS and CDR2 YYNGEE come from the germline V gene. The CDR3 reads CASSVTQGASDYAHTDTQYF. CDR3 DNA: TGTGCCAGCAGCGTAACTCAGGGGGCTAGCGACTACGCCCACACAGATACGCAGTATTTT.

The chain has TRBV4-3 and TRBJ1-4, with D uncertain. This CDR3 has 16 residues. Trimming left V 0 bases short and J 8 bases short, with 16 bases between. Germline V CDR1 and CDR2: LGHNA, YSLEER. The CDR3 loop is CASSQDGGPRYEKLFF. As DNA, the CDR3 is TGCGCCAGCAGCCAAGATGGCGGTCCCCGGTACGAAAAACTGTTTTTT.

The chain recombines TRBV7-2 with TRBJ1-1; D gene ambiguous. Germline values: CDR1 SGHTA, CDR2 FQGNSA. The CDR3 extends over 14 amino acids. V was cut by 1 base and J by 1 base, with 7 bases left in between. CDR3 region: CASSLVTGNTEAFF. The CDR3 DNA follows: TGTGCCAGCAGCTTAGTTACGGGGAACACTGAAGCTTTCTTT.

V gene TRBV5-1 combines with J gene TRBJ2-3; 11 bases map to TRBD2. The CDR3 length is 14 residues. The germline CDR1 and CDR2 sequences are SGHRS and YFSETQ. Trimming at V came to 4 bases and at J to 5 bases, leaving 3 bases not matched to a gene. This CDR3 is CASSPGLAGDTQYF. For the CDR3, the DNA is TGCGCCAGCAGCCCCGGACTAGCGGGAGATACGCAGTATTTT.

CDR3 nucleotide sequence: TGTGCCAGCAGTGAGTTTCTAGCGGGAGGCGGTGAGCAGTTCTTC. This gives the protein CASSEFLAGGGEQFF. This chain links TRBV2 with TRBJ2-1; TRBD2 matches at 11 bases. The V gene end was trimmed by 3 bases and the J gene end by 9 bases; junction bases not matched to a gene: 7. The germline gives CDR1 SNHLY, CDR2 FYNNEI. The CDR3 length is 15 residues.

The CDR3 nucleotides are TGTGCCAGCAGCCCTGCCCCTGGGACTAGCGGGAGGCTCGACGAGCAGTACTTC. It encodes CASSPAPGTSGRLDEQYF. The chain is built from TRBV5-6 and TRBJ2-7; 15 bases match TRBD2. V trimming: 4 bases; J trimming: 5 bases; junction bases outside the gene matches: 13. CDR1 SGHDT and CDR2 YYEEEE come from the germline V gene. The CDR3 spans 18 residues.

This sequence joins TRBV9 and TRBJ2-3; 9 bases fit TRBD2. The CDR3 spans 16 residues. Germline V gene sequence: CDR1 SGDLS, CDR2 YYNGEE. V was pared by 0 bases and J by 4 bases, with 6 bases of the junction left unmatched. DNA for the CDR3: TGTGCCAGCAGCGTAGATCAAGCGGGAGGTCCAGATACGCAGTATTTT. Translated, it gives CASSVDQAGGPDTQYF.

The chain carries TRBV5-1 and TRBJ2-7, with TRBD1 matching over 8 bases. This CDR3 comprises 15 residues. CDR1 is SGHRS, CDR2 YFSETQ, per germline. V trimming: 3 bases; J trimming: 3 bases; junction bases outside the gene matches: 8. CDR3 protein: CASSSGTGIYYEQYF. CDR3 DNA sequence: TGCGCCAGCAGCTCCGGGACAGGCATCTACTACGAGCAGTACTTC.